The 4 T cell receptor beta chains given below trace back to one sample, sequenced in a study of cytomegalovirus exposure and HLA in healthy donors. Vbeta (60) and Jbeta (13) primers were used in the PCR. Generated by immunoSEQ multiplex PCR, the TCRdb table keeps only in-frame clones and is missing some. The table includes some 57,000 clones, less than 85% detected once. Sequencing input: PBMCs. These receptors all stem from a woman aged 55-75 years in good health and CMV-seropositive.

The chain links TRBV5-4 to TRBJ1-1; D call uncertain. Germline V gene data show CDR1 as SGHNT and CDR2 as YYREEE (reference sequence). The CDR3 is 12 residues long. V lost 2 bases to trimming and J lost 6 bases, with 8 bases between them. CDR3 sequence: CASSFSQSEAFF. The CDR3 nucleotides read TGTGCCAGCAGCTTTAGCCAGTCTGAAGCTTTCTTT.

This chain links TRBV13 with TRBJ2-1; TRBD1 matches 11 bases. V shed 4 bases, J shed 8 bases, and the junction held 7 bases outside the gene matches. This CDR3 contains 15 residues. CDR1 and CDR2 (germline): PRHDT, FYEKMQ (reference sequence). In DNA form, the CDR3 reads TGTGCCAGCAGCTCCCGGGACAGGGGGATGCATGAGCAGTTCTTC. Translated: CASSSRDRGMHEQFF.

The V and J genes are TRBV6-6 and TRBJ1-1; D may be TRBD1 (6 bases). CDR3 length: 14 residues. The V gene's germline CDR1 is MNHNY and CDR2 SVGAGI (reference sequence). Trimming removed 5 bases at V and 1 base at J, with 11 bases between. The CDR3 bases are TGTGCCAGCAGTCGGAGGACAGAGAACACTGAAGCTTTCTTT. Translating gives CASSRRTENTEAFF.

The chain is built from TRBV9 and TRBJ2-3, with a possible D match to TRBD1 (6 bases). CDR1 is SGDLS and CDR2 is YYNGEE in the germline V gene. Trimming pared 2 bases from V and 4 bases from J, leaving 17 bases between. This CDR3 region has 16 residues. The CDR3 DNA is TGTGCCAGCAGCGTTGAACAGGGAGCGATCGCAGATACGCAGTATTTT. Translated: CASSVEQGAIADTQYF.